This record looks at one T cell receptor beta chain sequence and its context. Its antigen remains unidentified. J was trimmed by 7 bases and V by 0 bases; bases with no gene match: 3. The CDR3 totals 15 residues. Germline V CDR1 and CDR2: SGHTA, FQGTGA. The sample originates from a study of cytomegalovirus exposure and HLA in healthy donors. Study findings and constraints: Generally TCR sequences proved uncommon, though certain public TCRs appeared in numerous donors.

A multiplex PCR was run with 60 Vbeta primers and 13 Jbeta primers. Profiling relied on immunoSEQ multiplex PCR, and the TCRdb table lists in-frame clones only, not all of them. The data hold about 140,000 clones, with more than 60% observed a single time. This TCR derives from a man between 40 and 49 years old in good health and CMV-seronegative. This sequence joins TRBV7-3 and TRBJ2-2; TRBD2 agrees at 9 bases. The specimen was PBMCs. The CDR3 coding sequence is TGTGCCAGCAGCTTAACGCTTAGCGGGGGCGGGGAGCTGTTTTTT. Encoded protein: CASSLTLSGGGELFF.